The T cell receptor (beta chain) described here comes from a study of blood T cell repertoires in COVID-19. Study-level background: Acute and convalescent COVID-19 samples came from the United States, Italy and Spain. PBMCs, B-cell-depleted T cells, or T cells were the source of the cDNA or gDNA that made up the material.

The V gene end was trimmed by 0 bases and the J gene end by 5 bases; junction bases not matched to a gene: 5. Per germline, CDR1 SGHRS and CDR2 YFSETQ. This CDR3 is built from 15 residues. Per the original methods: Estimates of nucleated cell counts were drawn from the amplification of reference gene primers. Generated by immunoSEQ multiplex PCR, the TCRdb table keeps only in-frame clones and is missing some. V and J calls and clone size are as listed in that table; D and trimming were resolved from the DNA. The sample lists 80,000 to 100,000 clones; 91% were seen once. The receptor was isolated from a human donor with active COVID-19. The donor label of this sample is uncertain. The chain recombines TRBV5-1 with TRBJ2-1; TRBD2 matches 7 bases. Sample: peripheral blood. CDR3 nucleotide sequence: TGCGCCAGCAGCTTGGCCCTAGCGGAAAACAATGAGCAGTTCTTC. This codes for CASSLALAENNEQFF.